The subject of this entry is one T cell receptor beta chain. What it binds is not known. Caucasian adults residing in Nashville, Tennessee made up all the donors. The sample originates from a study of shared clonotypes between healthy human individuals. Findings and limits, study-wide: Generally, naive subsets (rather than memory subsets) showed larger estimated richness.

In the source study's methods: ImmunoSEQ yielded junction-only sequences lacking quality scores, so filtering differed. Assay used: immunoSEQ multiplex PCR; TCRdb lists only in-frame clones, some missing. The V and J calls and clone size are taken from that table; D and trimming were inferred from the DNA. The sample has more than 1.2 million clones; around 98.5% are singletons. Per germline, CDR1 SGHRS and CDR2 YFSETQ. The CDR3 totals 13 residues. Unmatched junction bases numbered 6, after V lost 3 bases and J lost 6 bases. The chain has TRBV5-1 and TRBJ2-7, with 7 nucleotides matching TRBD1. The sequence came from a man aged 25 to 40 in good health. The specimen was naive CD4+ T cells sorted from blood. Subset defined: CD45RA+ positively selected. The chain's CDR3 is CASSSTPGGEQYF. DNA of the CDR3: TGCGCCAGCAGCTCAACCCCAGGGGGCGAGCAGTACTTC.